These 26 T cell receptor beta chains were all obtained from the same sample, sequenced in a study of T cells after yellow fever vaccination. From the 5' RACE reads, TCRdb called clonotypes with MiXCR, one entry per CDR3 protein. The sample lists 200,000 to 300,000 distinct CDR3 sequences, around 3.5% occurring once. The starting material was PBMCs, obtained 15 days after the yellow fever booster vaccination. These receptors were obtained from a man in his late teens or twenties who received the YFV17D yellow fever vaccine.

This clonotype has ten or more counts. The V gene is TRBV18, the J gene TRBJ2-7; 7 positions agree with TRBD1. CDR1 is KGHSH, CDR2 LQKENI, per germline. The CDR3 covers 14 residues. The V segment lost 0 bases and the J segment 3 bases; nucleotides outside the gene matches: 2. The CDR3 is CASSPPGDSYEQYF. The CDR3 DNA follows: TGTGCCAGCTCACCACCGGGGGACAGCTACGAGCAGTACTTC.

This clonotype was counted many times. V and J are TRBV2 and TRBJ2-2; the D gene is possibly TRBD1 (5 bases). Trimming took off 6 bases at V and 4 bases at J, with 15 bases between the two ends. Germline loops: CDR1 SNHLY, CDR2 FYNNEI. The CDR3 extends over 15 amino acids. The CDR3 DNA is TGTGCCAGCAGCGAGGACAACTTGGGCACCGGGGAGCTGTTTTTT. It yields the protein CASSEDNLGTGELFF.

This clonotype was recorded at least ten times. The chain couples TRBV5-1 to TRBJ2-7; D may be TRBD1 or TRBD2 (5 bases each). Trimming took 0 bases from V and 7 from J, leaving 20 bases between them. The length of the CDR3 is 16 residues. CDR1 SGHRS and CDR2 YFSETQ come from the germline V gene. This chain's CDR3 is CASSLGDAAASGEQYF. The CDR3, as DNA: TGCGCCAGCAGCTTGGGGGACGCTGCGGCTTCGGGGGAGCAGTACTTC.

This clonotype was seen ten or more times. This sequence joins TRBV6-1 and TRBJ1-1; D possibly corresponds to TRBD1 (5 bases). There are 13 residues in the CDR3. V gave up 2 bases and J gave up 7 bases, with 11 bases separating them. CDR1 and CDR2 from the germline V gene are MNHNS and SASEGT. The CDR3 loop reads CASSERGYIEAFF. In DNA form, the CDR3 reads TGTGCCAGCAGTGAACGGGGGTATATTGAAGCTTTCTTT.

This clonotype was counted only a few times. The chain carries TRBV5-1 and TRBJ2-2; possibly TRBD1 or TRBD2 for D (5 bases each). Germline values: CDR1 SGHRS, CDR2 YFSETQ. CDR3 size: 17 residues. V was clipped by 1 base and J by 1 base, with 14 bases between them. The DNA for the CDR3 is TGCGCCAGCAGCTTGTCCTATCGGGACGGGAACACCGGGGAGCTGTTTTTT. It is translated as CASSLSYRDGNTGELFF.

The sample holds many counts of this clonotype. The chain is built from TRBV7-9 and TRBJ2-1; the match to TRBD1 covers 9 bases. This CDR3 comprises 14 residues. Looked up from germline, CDR1 is SEHNR and CDR2 is FQNEAQ (reference sequence). V shed 3 bases and J 8 bases; nucleotides not matched to a gene: 5. The CDR3 reads CASSFGQGLHEQFF. As DNA, the CDR3 is TGTGCCAGCAGCTTTGGACAGGGGCTGCATGAGCAGTTCTTC.

This clonotype was seen many times. This chain links TRBV7-9 with TRBJ2-3; D possibly uses TRBD1 or TRBD2 (5 bases each). The CDR3 has 15 residues. V was cut by 5 bases and J by 4 bases, with 16 bases left in between. CDR1 and CDR2 (germline): SEHNR, FQNEAQ (reference sequence). The CDR3 reads CASSPRAVGADTQYF. The CDR3, as DNA: TGTGCCAGCAGCCCCCGGGCCGTGGGGGCAGATACGCAGTATTTT.

This clonotype was detected ten times or more. The gene calls are TRBV4-1 and TRBJ2-1; tentative D call: TRBD2 (6 bases). The CDR3 has 15 amino acids. Germline CDR1 reads MGHRA; CDR2 reads YSYEKL. Deletions cut 3 bases from V and 7 bases from J, with 16 bases between. For the CDR3, the DNA is TGCGCCAGCAGCCACCCCCCGGGACTTACGAATGAGCAGTTCTTC. It yields the protein CASSHPPGLTNEQFF.

This clonotype was observed at least ten times. The chain recombines TRBV6-1 with TRBJ1-2, with D maybe TRBD1 (6 bases). The CDR3 totals 16 residues. Germline V lookup: CDR1 MNHNS, CDR2 SASEGT. V was shortened by 2 bases and J by 4 bases, with 17 bases between the two germline ends. The CDR3 reads CASSESLSGVAYGYTF. The CDR3, as DNA: TGTGCCAGCAGTGAATCTCTTTCAGGGGTGGCCTATGGCTACACCTTC.

At least ten counts were recorded for this clonotype. The V gene is TRBV5-8, the J gene TRBJ2-1; the D gene is possibly TRBD1 (5 bases). This CDR3 contains 14 residues. From germline, CDR1 is SGHTS and CDR2 YDEGEE. The V and J ends lost 7 bases and 4 bases respectively, with 15 bases between them. The CDR3 spells CASVPIQEYNEQFF. The CDR3 nucleotides read TGTGCCAGCGTCCCAATACAGGAATACAATGAGCAGTTCTTC.

This clonotype was seen many times. The chain has TRBV12-3 or TRBV12-4 and TRBJ2-3; the D is unclear. V gave up 6 bases and J gave up 0 bases, with 4 bases separating them. This CDR3 has 12 residues. CDR3 in amino acids: CASSFSTDTQYF. In nucleotides, the CDR3 is TGTGCCAGCAGCTTTAGCACAGATACGCAGTATTTT.

Ten or more counts support this clonotype. This sequence joins TRBV7-9 and TRBJ2-5; 12 bases align to TRBD2. The CDR3 sequence is 16 residues long. V dropped 5 bases and J dropped 1; count of bases not matched to a gene: 5. Germline V gene sequence: CDR1 SEHNR, CDR2 FQNEAQ (reference sequence). Here the CDR3 reads CASSPLLAGGQETQYF. The CDR3, as DNA: TGTGCCAGCAGCCCGTTACTAGCGGGGGGCCAAGAGACCCAGTACTTC.

This clonotype was seen at least ten times. The rearrangement uses TRBV4-1 and TRBJ1-5; D gene unclear. Germline loops: CDR1 MGHRA, CDR2 YSYEKL. V gave up 4 bases and J gave up 4 bases, with 14 bases separating them. The CDR3 contains 15 residues. CDR3 amino acids: CASSRLRESNQPQHF. The CDR3, as DNA: TGCGCCAGCAGCCGTTTGAGGGAGTCGAATCAGCCCCAGCATTTT.

This clonotype has ten or more counts. V gene TRBV5-1 combines with J gene TRBJ2-1, with 7 nucleotides matching TRBD2. With V trimmed by 2 bases and J by 9 bases, 5 bases remained unmatched. CDR1 is SGHRS and CDR2 is YFSETQ in the germline V gene. The CDR3 length is 13 residues. The CDR3 is CASSFEAGTEQFF. Written as DNA, the CDR3 is TGCGCCAGCAGCTTCGAAGCGGGGACTGAGCAGTTCTTC.

Only a few counts were recorded for this clonotype. The chain uses TRBV12-3 or TRBV12-4 and TRBJ2-2; weak D call: TRBD1 (5 bases). The CDR3 is 15 amino acids. With 3 bases removed from V and 5 bases from J, the gap between germline ends came to 13 bases. CDR3 amino acids: CASSFRQGGTGELFF. The CDR3 DNA follows: TGTGCCAGCAGTTTTCGTCAGGGCGGAACCGGGGAGCTGTTTTTT.

This clonotype occurred many times. The rearrangement joins TRBV15 to TRBJ1-4; D remains ambiguous. This CDR3 spans 15 amino acids. Trimming cost V 5 bases and J 0 bases, with 10 bases left between them. Looked up from germline, CDR1 is LNHNV and CDR2 is YYDKDF (reference sequence). The CDR3 sequence is CATSARATTNEKLFF. As DNA, the CDR3 is TGTGCCACCAGCGCAAGGGCCACAACTAATGAAAAACTGTTTTTT.

This clonotype was counted between two and nine times. The chain recombines TRBV5-4 with TRBJ1-4; D not certain. CDR3 length equals 16 residues. Germline V gene sequence: CDR1 SGHNT, CDR2 YYREEE (reference sequence). The V gene lost 4 bases and the J gene lost 0 bases, with 13 bases spanning the gap. The CDR3 reads CASSKLDGATNEKLFF. Here the CDR3 DNA reads TGTGCCAGCAGCAAACTAGACGGGGCAACTAATGAAAAACTGTTTTTT.

In its sample, this clonotype was seen many times. The chain couples TRBV20-1 to TRBJ2-1; D perhaps matches TRBD1 (6 bases). The CDR3 is 14 amino acids. Trimming took off 3 bases at V and 2 bases at J, with 11 bases between the two ends. The germline V gene encodes CDR1 DFQATT and CDR2 SNEGSKA (reference sequence). The CDR3 DNA reads TGCAGTGCTAGTAACAGGGCCACCTACAATGAGCAGTTCTTC. Amino acids: CSASNRATYNEQFF.

This clonotype was counted many times. The chain carries TRBV20-1 and TRBJ2-5; 9 positions agree with TRBD2. Per germline, CDR1 DFQATT and CDR2 SNEGSKA (reference sequence). The CDR3 contains 15 residues. Trimming took 6 bases from V and 2 from J; bases not matched to a gene: 10. CDR3 coding DNA: TGCAGTGCGAGAAGACCTAGCGGGGTACAAGAGACCCAGTACTTC. Residues: CSARRPSGVQETQYF.

This clonotype has ten or more counts. This chain links TRBV28 with TRBJ1-5; the match to TRBD1 covers 9 bases. CDR3 length equals 17 residues. Germline V gene sequence: CDR1 MDHEN, CDR2 SYDVKM. V lost 7 bases, J lost 4 bases, and 14 bases stayed unmatched. The CDR3 sequence: CASTLDRGLSFNQPQHF. The CDR3 region has the DNA TGTGCCAGCACTCTGGACAGGGGCCTCTCTTTTAATCAGCCCCAGCATTTT.

This clonotype was seen at least ten times. The chain couples TRBV15 to TRBJ2-3, with 7 bases aligning to TRBD2. V gave up 5 bases and J gave up 4 bases; unmatched junction bases: 12. Germline V lookup: CDR1 LNHNV, CDR2 YYDKDF (reference sequence). This CDR3 spans 16 amino acids. CDR3 sequence (DNA): TGTGCCACCAGCCGCTGGGTGGGGGAGGGAGCAGATACGCAGTATTTT. It specifies CATSRWVGEGADTQYF.

This clonotype showed up many times. This chain joins TRBV7-9 and TRBJ2-7; D might be TRBD2 (6 bases). Germline V CDR1 and CDR2: SEHNR, FQNEAQ (reference sequence). V lost 4 bases to trimming and J lost 0 bases, with 13 bases between them. The CDR3 contains 15 residues. The CDR3 nucleotides are TGTGCCAGCAGCTCCGGGACTTACAGCTCCTACGAGCAGTACGTC. Protein sequence: CASSSGTYSSYEQYV.

The rearrangement links TRBV20-1 to TRBJ1-2, with 12 positions matching TRBD1. The CDR3 is 19 residues long. With V trimmed by 2 bases and J by 0 bases, 13 bases remained unmatched. CDR1 and CDR2 from the germline V gene are DFQATT and SNEGSKA (reference sequence). CDR3 protein: CSARPGTGGGREANYGYTF. The CDR3 DNA is TGCAGTGCTAGACCAGGGACAGGGGGCGGTCGGGAGGCTAACTATGGCTACACCTTC.

In this sample, this clonotype turned up many times. CDR3 nucleotide sequence: TGTGCCAGCAGTTTGGGGGGGCGCCAAGATACGCAGTATTTT. Translation gives CASSLGGRQDTQYF. This chain uses TRBV12-3 or TRBV12-4 with TRBJ2-3; D perhaps matches TRBD2 (7 bases). The CDR3 has 14 residues. The V end lost 3 bases, the J end lost 5 bases, and 12 bases lay between the germline ends.

J is TRBJ2-7 and V is TRBV18, with TRBD1 matching 7 bases. From germline, CDR1 is KGHSH and CDR2 LQKENI. Trimming took 3 bases from V and 5 from J; bases not matched to a gene: 4. There are 13 residues in the CDR3. As DNA, the CDR3 is TGTGCCAGCTCACCGGGACAGTACAACGAGCAGTACGTC. It encodes CASSPGQYNEQYV.

The chain employs TRBV30 and TRBJ1-2, with TRBD1 as a possible D gene (5 bases). The ends were cut back, 0 bases at V and 4 bases at J, with 6 bases in the middle. CDR3 size: 12 residues. Germline CDR1 is GTSNPN and CDR2 is SVGIG (reference sequence). The chain's CDR3 is CAWSVDSYGYTF. The CDR3 DNA reads as TGTGCCTGGAGTGTAGACAGCTATGGCTACACCTTC.